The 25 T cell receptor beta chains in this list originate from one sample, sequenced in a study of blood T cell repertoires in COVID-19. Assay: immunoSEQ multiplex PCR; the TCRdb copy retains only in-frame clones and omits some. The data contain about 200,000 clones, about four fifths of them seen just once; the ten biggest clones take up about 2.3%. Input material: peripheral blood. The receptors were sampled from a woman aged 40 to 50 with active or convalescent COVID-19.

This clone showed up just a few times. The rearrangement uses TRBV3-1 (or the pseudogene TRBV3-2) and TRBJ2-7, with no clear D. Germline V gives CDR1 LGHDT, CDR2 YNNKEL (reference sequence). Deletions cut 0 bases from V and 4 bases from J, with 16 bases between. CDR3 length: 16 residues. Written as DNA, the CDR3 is TGTGCCAGCAGCCAAGAGGCCCGGCATGGGCATTACGAGCAGTACTTC. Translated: CASSQEARHGHYEQYF.

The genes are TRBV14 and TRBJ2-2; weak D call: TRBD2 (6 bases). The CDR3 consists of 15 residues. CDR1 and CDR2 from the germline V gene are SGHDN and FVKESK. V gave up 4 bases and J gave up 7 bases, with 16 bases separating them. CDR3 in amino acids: CASSPVRGSGGELFF. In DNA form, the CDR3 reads TGTGCCAGCAGCCCGGTCCGGGGTAGCGGCGGGGAGCTGTTTTTT.

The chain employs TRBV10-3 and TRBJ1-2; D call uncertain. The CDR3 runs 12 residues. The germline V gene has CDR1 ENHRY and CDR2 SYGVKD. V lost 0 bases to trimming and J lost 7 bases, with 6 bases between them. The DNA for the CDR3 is TGTGCCATCAGTGAGTCGCCGGTTGGCTACACCTTC. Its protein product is CAISESPVGYTF.

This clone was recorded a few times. The CDR3 nucleotides are TGTGCCAGCAGCGTAGGTGGGGACAGGGAGCAGTTCTTC. Protein sequence: CASSVGGDREQFF. The genes are TRBV9 and TRBJ2-1, with 8 bases aligning to TRBD1. The CDR3 consists of 13 residues. V gave up 0 bases and J gave up 10 bases; unmatched junction bases: 3. CDR1 and CDR2 (germline): SGDLS, YYNGEE.

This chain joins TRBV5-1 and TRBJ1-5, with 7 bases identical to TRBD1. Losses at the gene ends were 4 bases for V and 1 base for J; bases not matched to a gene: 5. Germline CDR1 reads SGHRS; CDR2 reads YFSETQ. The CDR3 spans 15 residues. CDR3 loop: CASSPGQDSNQPQHF. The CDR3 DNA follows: TGCGCCAGCAGCCCCGGACAGGACAGCAATCAGCCCCAGCATTTT. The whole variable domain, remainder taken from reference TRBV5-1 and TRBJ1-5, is KAGVTQTPRYLIKTRGQQVTLSCSPISGHRSVSWYQQTPGQGLQFLFEYFSETQRNKGNFPGRFSGRQFSNSRSEMNVSTLELGDSALYLCASSPGQDSNQPQHFGDGTRLSIL.

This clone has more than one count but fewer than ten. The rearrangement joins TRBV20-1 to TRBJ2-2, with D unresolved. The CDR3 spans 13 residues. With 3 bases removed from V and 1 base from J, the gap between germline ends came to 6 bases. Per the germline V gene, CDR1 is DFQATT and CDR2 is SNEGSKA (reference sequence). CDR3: CSASRMNTGELFF. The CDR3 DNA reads TGCAGTGCTAGTCGTATGAACACCGGGGAGCTGTTTTTT.

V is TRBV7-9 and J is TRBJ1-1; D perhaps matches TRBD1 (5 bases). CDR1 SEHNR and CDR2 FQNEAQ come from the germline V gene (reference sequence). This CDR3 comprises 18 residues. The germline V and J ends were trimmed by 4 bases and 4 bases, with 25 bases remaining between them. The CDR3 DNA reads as TGTGCCAGCAGCTCGCCTATGGGACTCCGGGGGACTATCACTGAAGCTTTCTTT. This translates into CASSSPMGLRGTITEAFF.

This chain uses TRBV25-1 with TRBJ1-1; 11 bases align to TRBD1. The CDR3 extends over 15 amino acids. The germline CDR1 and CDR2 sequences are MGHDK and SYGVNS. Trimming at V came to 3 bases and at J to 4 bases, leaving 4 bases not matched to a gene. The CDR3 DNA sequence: TGTGCCAGCAGTGACCCCGGGACAGGGGGCACTGAAGCTTTCTTT. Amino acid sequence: CASSDPGTGGTEAFF. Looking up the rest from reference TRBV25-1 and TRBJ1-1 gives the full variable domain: EADIYQTPRYLVIGTGKKITLECSQTMGHDKMYWYQQDPGMELHLIHYSYGVNSTEKGDLSSESTVSRIRTEHFPLTLESARPSHTSQYLCASSDPGTGGTEAFFGQGTRLTVV.

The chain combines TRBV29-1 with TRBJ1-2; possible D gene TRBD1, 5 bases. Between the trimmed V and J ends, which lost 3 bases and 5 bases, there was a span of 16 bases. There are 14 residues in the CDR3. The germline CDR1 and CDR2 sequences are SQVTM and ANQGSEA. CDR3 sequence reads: CSVDFRGNSYGYTF. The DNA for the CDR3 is TGCAGCGTTGATTTTAGGGGCAACTCGTATGGCTACACCTTC.

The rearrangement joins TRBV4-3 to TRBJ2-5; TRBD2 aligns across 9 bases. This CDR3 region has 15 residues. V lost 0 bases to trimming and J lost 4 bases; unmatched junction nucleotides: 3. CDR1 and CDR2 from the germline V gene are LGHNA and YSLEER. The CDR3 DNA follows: TGCGCCAGCAGCCAAGATCCTAGCGGGGCAGAGACCCAGTACTTC. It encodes CASSQDPSGAETQYF.

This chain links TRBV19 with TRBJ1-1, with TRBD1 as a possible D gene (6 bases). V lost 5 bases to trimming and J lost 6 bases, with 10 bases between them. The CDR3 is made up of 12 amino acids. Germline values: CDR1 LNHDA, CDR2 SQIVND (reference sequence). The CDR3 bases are TGTGCCAGTAGTGACAGGATTCCTGAAGCTTTCTTT. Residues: CASSDRIPEAFF.

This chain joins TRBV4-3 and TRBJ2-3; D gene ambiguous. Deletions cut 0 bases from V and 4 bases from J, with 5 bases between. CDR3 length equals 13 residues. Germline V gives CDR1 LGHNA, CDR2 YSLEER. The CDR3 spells CASSQEYSDTQYF. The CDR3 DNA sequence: TGCGCCAGCAGCCAAGAATATTCAGATACGCAGTATTTT.

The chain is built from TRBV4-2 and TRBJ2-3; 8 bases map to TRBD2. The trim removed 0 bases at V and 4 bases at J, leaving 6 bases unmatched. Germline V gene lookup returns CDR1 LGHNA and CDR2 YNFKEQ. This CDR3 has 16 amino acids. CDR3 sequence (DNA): TGTGCCAGCAGCCAAGATCAAACGGGGGGGCCAGATACGCAGTATTTT. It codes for CASSQDQTGGPDTQYF.

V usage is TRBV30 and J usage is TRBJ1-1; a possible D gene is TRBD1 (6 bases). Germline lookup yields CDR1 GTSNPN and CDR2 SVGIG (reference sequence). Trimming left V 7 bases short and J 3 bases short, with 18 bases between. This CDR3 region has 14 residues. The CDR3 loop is CASSRGGVDTEAFF. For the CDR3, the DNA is TGTGCCTCCTCACGGGGGGGCGTGGACACTGAAGCTTTCTTT.

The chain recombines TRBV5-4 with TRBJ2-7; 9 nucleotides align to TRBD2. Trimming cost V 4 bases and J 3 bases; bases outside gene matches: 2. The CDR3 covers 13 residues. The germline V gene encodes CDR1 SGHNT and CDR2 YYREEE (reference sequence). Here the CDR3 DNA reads TGTGCCAGCAGCGGTAGCGGGAGCTACGAGCAGTACTTC. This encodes CASSGSGSYEQYF.

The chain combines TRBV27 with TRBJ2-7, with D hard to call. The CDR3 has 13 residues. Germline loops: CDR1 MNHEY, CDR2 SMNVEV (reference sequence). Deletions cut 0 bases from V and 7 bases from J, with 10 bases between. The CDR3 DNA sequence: TGTGCCAGCAGTTTATCGGGCAGCTGGGAGCAGTACTTC. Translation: CASSLSGSWEQYF.

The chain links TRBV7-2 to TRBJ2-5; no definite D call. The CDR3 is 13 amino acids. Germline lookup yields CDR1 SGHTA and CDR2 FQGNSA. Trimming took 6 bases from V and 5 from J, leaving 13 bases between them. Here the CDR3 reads CASRFAGTETQYF. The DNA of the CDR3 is TGTGCCAGCAGGTTCGCCGGTACCGAGACCCAGTACTTC.

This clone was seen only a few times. The DNA for the CDR3 is TGCGCCAGCAGCTCTGACACGAACACCGGGGAGCTGTTTTTT. This sequence encodes CASSSDTNTGELFF. The V call is TRBV5-1, the J call TRBJ2-2, with D uncertain. The CDR3 contains 14 residues. Trimming removed 3 bases from V and 0 bases from J, with 6 bases in between. Germline CDR1 reads SGHRS; CDR2 reads YFSETQ.

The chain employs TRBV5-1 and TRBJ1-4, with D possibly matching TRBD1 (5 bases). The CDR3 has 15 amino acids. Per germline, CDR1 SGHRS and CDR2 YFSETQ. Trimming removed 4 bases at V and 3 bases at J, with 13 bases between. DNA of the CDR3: TGCGCCAGCAGCCGGTCCAGGGCTGCTAATGAAAAACTGTTTTTT. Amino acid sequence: CASSRSRAANEKLFF.

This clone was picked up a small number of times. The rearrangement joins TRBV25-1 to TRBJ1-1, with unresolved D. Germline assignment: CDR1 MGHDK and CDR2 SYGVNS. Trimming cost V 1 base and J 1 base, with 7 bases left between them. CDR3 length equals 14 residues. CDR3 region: CASSEFRQNTEAFF. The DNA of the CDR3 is TGTGCCAGCAGTGAATTTCGACAGAACACTGAAGCTTTCTTT.

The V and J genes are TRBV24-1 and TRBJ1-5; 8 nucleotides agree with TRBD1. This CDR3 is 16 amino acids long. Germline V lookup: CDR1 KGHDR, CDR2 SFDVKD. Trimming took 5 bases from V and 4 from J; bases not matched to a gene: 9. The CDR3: CATSVSGRGQNQPQHF. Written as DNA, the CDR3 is TGTGCCACCAGTGTTAGTGGCAGGGGGCAGAATCAGCCCCAGCATTTT.

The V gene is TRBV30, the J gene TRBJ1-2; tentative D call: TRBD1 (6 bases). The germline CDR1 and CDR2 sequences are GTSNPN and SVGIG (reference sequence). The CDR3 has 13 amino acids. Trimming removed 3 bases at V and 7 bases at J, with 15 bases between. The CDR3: CAWSVGGGGGYTF. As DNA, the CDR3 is TGTGCCTGGAGCGTAGGGGGGGGAGGTGGCTACACCTTC.

CDR3 coding DNA: TGTGCCAGCAGTGAATCCCTCCCAGAGACCCAGTACTTC. Its translation is CASSESLPETQYF. The chain joins TRBV25-1 to TRBJ2-5; no firm D call. The V gene's germline CDR1 is MGHDK and CDR2 SYGVNS. V gave up 1 base and J gave up 4 bases, with 7 bases separating them. This CDR3 region has 13 residues.

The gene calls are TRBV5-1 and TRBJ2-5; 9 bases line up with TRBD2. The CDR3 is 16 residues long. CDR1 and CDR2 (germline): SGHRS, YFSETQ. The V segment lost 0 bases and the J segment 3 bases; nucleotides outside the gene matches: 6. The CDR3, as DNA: TGCGCCAGCAGCTTGGCGCCGGGACTAGCTGAAGAGACCCAGTACTTC. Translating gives CASSLAPGLAEETQYF.

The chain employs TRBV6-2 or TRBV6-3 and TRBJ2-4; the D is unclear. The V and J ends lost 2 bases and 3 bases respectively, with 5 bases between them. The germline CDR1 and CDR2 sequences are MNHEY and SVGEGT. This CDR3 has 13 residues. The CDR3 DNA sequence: TGTGCCAGCAGTTACCCCAGCAAAAACATTCAGTACTTC. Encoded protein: CASSYPSKNIQYF.